This entry describes one TCR beta chain. Assay: immunoSEQ multiplex PCR; the TCRdb copy retains only in-frame clones and omits some. Of some 29,000 clones listed, roughly 92% are singletons. The sample originates from a study of chemoradiotherapy in HPV16-positive cancers. Trimming pared 3 bases from V and 2 bases from J, leaving 11 bases between. This CDR3 has 15 residues. CDR1 and CDR2 from the germline V gene are KGHSH and LQKENI. This specimen consisted of blood, obtained from a patient who underwent chemoradiotherapy. The source of this sequence is a human donor with HPV-associated anogenital cancer. The chain carries TRBV18 and TRBJ2-1; D ambiguous. CDR3 nucleotides: TGTGCCAGCTCACCGGGAAGGGCGACCTACAATGAGCAGTTCTTC. It encodes CASSPGRATYNEQFF.